These 13 T cell receptor beta chains originate from one sample sequenced in a study of shared clonotypes between healthy human individuals. TCRdb's copy holds only in-frame clones and misses some; the assay was immunoSEQ multiplex PCR. The sample holds around 2,000,000 clones, around 93% seen once. Naive CD8 cells, CD45RO-negative and positively selected for CCR7, excluded terminally differentiated effector memory CD45RA+ cells. Sequenced input: naive CD8+ T cells from PBMCs. All receptors derive from a man aged 18 to 29 in good health. Some clones in this sample may be carry-over from other donors' samples.

This chain uses TRBV13 with TRBJ2-7; possibly TRBD1 or TRBD2 for D (5 bases each). The CDR3 is 18 residues long. V lost 4 bases, J lost 3 bases, and 25 bases lay in between. Germline V gene sequence: CDR1 PRHDT, CDR2 FYEKMQ (reference sequence). The DNA of the CDR3 is TGTGCCAGCAGCTCCCTCCCGCCGGGCCCGAGGGGAATCTACGAGCAGTACTTC. Translated: CASSSLPPGPRGIYEQYF.

V is TRBV15 and J is TRBJ2-7; 9 bases align to TRBD2. With 0 bases clipped from V and 2 bases from J, the junction kept 5 bases outside the gene matches. Germline CDR1 reads LNHNV; CDR2 reads YYDKDF (reference sequence). The CDR3 extends over 16 amino acids. The CDR3 bases are TGTGCCACCAGCAGAGATCGACTAGCGGTTCCCTACGAGCAGTACTTC. This codes for CATSRDRLAVPYEQYF.

This chain links TRBV15 with TRBJ1-1; the match to TRBD1 covers 7 bases. Germline V CDR1 and CDR2: LNHNV, YYDKDF (reference sequence). The CDR3 has 14 amino acids. V lost 3 bases and J lost 11; bases outside the gene matches: 12. CDR3 sequence reads: CATSSRDSEAGAFF. Written as DNA, the CDR3 is TGTGCCACCAGCAGCAGGGACAGCGAGGCGGGTGCTTTCTTT.

This chain connects TRBV4-1 to TRBJ1-1; tentatively, D is TRBD1 (6 bases). Germline V gene lookup returns CDR1 MGHRA and CDR2 YSYEKL. The CDR3 runs 14 residues. With 4 bases removed from V and 3 bases from J, the gap between germline ends came to 12 bases. The CDR3 spells CASSLQGRYTEAFF. For the CDR3, the DNA is TGCGCCAGCAGCCTACAGGGAAGGTACACTGAAGCTTTCTTT.

The chain couples TRBV28 to TRBJ2-7, with D uncertain. The CDR3 has 16 amino acids. Germline V gene sequence: CDR1 MDHEN, CDR2 SYDVKM. V dropped 8 bases and J dropped 1 base, with 21 bases sitting between them. The DNA of the CDR3 is TGTGCCAGCGGACCCCTGAAGGCAGTCTCTTCCTACGAGCAGTACTTC. This translates into CASGPLKAVSSYEQYF.

The chain joins TRBV6-6 to TRBJ1-6, with TRBD1 as a possible D gene (5 bases). Trimming stripped 6 bases from V and 7 bases from J, with 13 bases between. The germline V gene has CDR1 MNHNY and CDR2 SVGAGI (reference sequence). The CDR3 contains 14 residues. The CDR3 bases are TGTGCCAGCAGACCCCGGGACGGGAATTCACCCCTCCACTTT. The encoded protein is CASRPRDGNSPLHF.

This chain connects TRBV6-5 to TRBJ2-5; no clear D gene. This CDR3 region has 11 residues. V lost 5 bases and J 5 bases, leaving 6 bases between the germline ends. In germline, CDR1 is MNHEY, CDR2 SVGAGI. The CDR3 DNA reads TGTGCCAGCAGTGCGCGGGAGACCCAGTACTTC. It codes for CASSARETQYF.

The chain links TRBV7-8 to TRBJ2-3; a weak D match, TRBD2 (6 bases). The CDR3 extends over 14 amino acids. V lost 5 bases to trimming and J lost 10 bases, with 19 bases between them. Germline V gene sequence: CDR1 SGHVS, CDR2 FQNEAQ. In DNA form, the CDR3 reads TGTGCCAGCAGCCCCCGGGTCTCGGAGGGTTCGCAGTATTTT. Translation gives CASSPRVSEGSQYF.

The chain uses TRBV13 and TRBJ2-2; D gene uncertain. Germline V gives CDR1 PRHDT, CDR2 FYEKMQ (reference sequence). V lost 1 base and J 5 bases, leaving 8 bases between the germline ends. The CDR3 runs to 14 residues. The CDR3 region is CASSLAAVTGELFF. DNA for the CDR3: TGTGCCAGCAGCTTAGCCGCAGTTACCGGGGAGCTGTTTTTT.

The chain has TRBV27 and TRBJ2-1; D is possibly TRBD2 (5 bases). The CDR3 is 15 residues long. Deletions cut 5 bases from V and 4 bases from J, with 15 bases between. The germline gives CDR1 MNHEY, CDR2 SMNVEV (reference sequence). Here the CDR3 DNA reads TGTGCCAGCAGTCAGGACGGCGGGCCTTACAATGAGCAGTTCTTC. Protein product: CASSQDGGPYNEQFF.

Details on this clone: The same CDR3 can be traced to other DNA sequences in this sample. The V gene is TRBV7-9, the J gene TRBJ1-1; a possible D gene is TRBD1 (6 bases). The CDR3 contains 12 residues. V was cut by 1 base and J by 8 bases, with 8 bases left in between. Germline CDR1 and CDR2: SEHNR and FQNEAQ (reference sequence). The CDR3 sequence: CASSLGTAEAFF. The CDR3 bases are TGTGCCAGCAGCTTAGGGACAGCCGAAGCTTTCTTT.

The V gene is TRBV27, the J gene TRBJ1-2; 9 bases are a match to TRBD1. V was pared by 6 bases and J by 3 bases, with 8 bases of the junction left unmatched. The CDR3 spans 15 residues. Per germline, CDR1 MNHEY and CDR2 SMNVEV (reference sequence). CDR3 sequence (DNA): TGTGCCAGCAGCCTGAGCTGGACAGGGGACTATGGCTACACCTTC. The encoded protein is CASSLSWTGDYGYTF.

This chain uses TRBV9 with TRBJ2-7; 10 nucleotides line up with TRBD2. Germline CDR1 and CDR2: SGDLS and YYNGEE. V lost 0 bases, J lost 5 bases, and 8 bases stayed unmatched. CDR3 length: 16 amino acids. CDR3 coding DNA: TGTGCCAGCAGCGTAGATGTTTTAGCGGGAGGCAACGAGCAGTACTTC. Its protein is CASSVDVLAGGNEQYF. Complete variable domain (other parts from reference TRBV9 and TRBJ2-7): DSGVTQTPKHLITATGQRVTLRCSPRSGDLSVYWYQQSLDQGLQFLIQYYNGEERAKGNILERFSAQQFPDLHSELNLSSLELGDSALYFCASSVDVLAGGNEQYFGPGTRLTVT.